This T cell receptor (beta chain) was recorded in a study of CD8+CD57+ T cells in acquired aplastic anemia (dated by TCRdb to the late 2010s). As for the study more broadly: Extracted DNA from sorted CD4+ and CD8+ cells averaged around 2.9 ug, ranging from roughly 0.19 to 27.4 ug.

This clonotype was picked up a small number of times. Its target antigen remains unknown. Base-call qualities are not available, and no considerably larger clone is one nucleotide away. TCR repertoires of sorted CD4+ and CD8+ blood T cells from severe aplastic anemia patients and healthy subjects were deep-sequenced in the study. Ficoll-Paque density gradient centrifugation was used to isolate peripheral blood mononuclear cells. Before DNA extraction, CD4+ and CD8+ T cells were sorted with FACS or magnetic beads. General study outcomes and caveats: Between patients and healthy controls, no significant difference in CD8+ Simpson's diversity was found (P=0.060). About 30 CD8+ CDR3 sequences were found in both patients and controls but appeared to be highly expressed in patients and within the immunodominant clones of the patients.

From the germline V gene, CDR1 is SGHTA and CDR2 is FQGNSA. V is clipped by 3 bases and J by 0 bases, and the sequence between their germline boundaries is 16 bases long. The CDR3 sequence holds 17 residues, the cysteine and phenylalanine included. Only the CDR3 portion is preserved as DNA: 51 bases, with reading frame beginning at the first base. TCR beta VDJ combination and CDR3 sequence profiling used genomic DNA as the template. TCR repertoire sequencing was run on an Illumina HiSeq 2000. In the authors' own workflow: TRBV/TRBJ rearrangement plots, CDR3 size and DJ length profiles, and Simpson's diversity index were used to evaluate the repertoires. The most abundant DNA sequence in the deep sequencing data was defined as the immunodominant clone. CDR3 amino acid sequences were screened for sharing across subjects and compared with published repertoires and the VDJdb database. The public reads were reprocessed in TCRdb via fastp at Q25 and MiXCR, keeping in-frame beta chains. Each entry is one CDR3 protein sequence, shown with its most common DNA and genes. The V and J calls shown here were made by TCRdb, not taken from the authors' results. The sample table holds 150,000 to 200,000 distinct CDR3 sequences, of which 64% were seen once. Together, the top ten hold about 43% of the sample.

The chain links TRBV7-2 with TRBJ2-3; the D gene is not confidently resolved. The sequence was collected from a human donor with severe aplastic anemia or a healthy control (not recorded which). Sequencing was done on a sample of sorted CD4+, CD8+, or CD8+CD57+ T cells (not recorded which) from PBMCs. The CDR3 protein: CASSFPTDGYSTDTQYF. The sequenced DNA is TGTGCCAGCAGCTTCCCAACGGACGGATATAGCACAGATACGCAGTATTTT.